This is a list of T cell receptor beta chains from one sample in a study of tumor-infiltrating lymphocytes in localized non-small cell lung cancer. The protocol was immunoSEQ multiplex PCR, while the TCRdb copy is restricted to in-frame clones and leaves out a portion. The sample consists of approximately 15,000 clones, more than 60% of them appearing once. Sequencing input: lung tumor tissue. These TCRs come from a human donor with non-small cell lung cancer. Each CDR3 is given with its conserved first and last residue. A D gene is named only where the DNA matches it firmly.

v_call	d_call	j_call	cdr3_aa
TRBV2	-	TRBJ2-2	CASSEGKRRANTGELFF
TRBV13	TRBD1	TRBJ1-2	CASSLVPGTDGYTF
TRBV10-3	-	TRBJ2-5	CAITEGRGLETQYF
TRBV7-2	-	TRBJ1-6	CASSLIGNTGSPLHF
TRBV30	-	TRBJ2-3	CAWTPGAHTDTQYF
TRBV10-3	-	TRBJ2-7	CAITPEPLSYEQYF
TRBV7-2	TRBD1	TRBJ2-5	CASSRFGTGEETQYF
TRBV5-1	-	TRBJ1-3	CASSLVGARNGNTIYF
TRBV5-7	TRBD2	TRBJ2-2	CASTGTSGMNTGELFF
TRBV7-9	-	TRBJ1-6	CASSYDGNSPLHF
TRBV6-5	TRBD1	TRBJ1-6	CASSYQGQSNSPLHF
TRBV7-8	-	TRBJ1-5	CASSLEREGQPQHF
TRBV5-1	-	TRBJ1-4	CASSFGGSGLEKLFF
TRBV30	-	TRBJ1-1	CAWSFNAGIEAFF
TRBV4-3	TRBD2	TRBJ2-7	CASSGLAGGREQYF
TRBV6-1	-	TRBJ2-7	CASSEAKYEQYF
TRBV9	-	TRBJ2-1	CASSVGSMEFWASAQFF
TRBV6-5	-	TRBJ2-5	CASSSRARAGGTQYF
TRBV14	-	TRBJ2-3	CASSQASGLLSTDTQYF
TRBV5-5	-	TRBJ2-3	CASSYGPPDTQYF
TRBV6-5	-	TRBJ1-2	CASSYEWSYGYTF
TRBV5-6	-	TRBJ2-6	CASGKQPSGANVLTF
TRBV6-5	-	TRBJ2-2	CASSYYSPTAGELFF
TRBV6-5	-	TRBJ1-1	CASSYREGMNTEAFF
TRBV28	-	TRBJ2-3	CASSLGLAQYF
TRBV5-6	-	TRBJ1-1	CASSFENTEAFF
TRBV7-9	-	TRBJ1-1	CASSLAPPADTEAFF
TRBV2	-	TRBJ1-3	CASSVVQRNTIYF
TRBV25-1	TRBD1	TRBJ2-7	CASSRPGQGSYEQYF
TRBV29-1	TRBD1	TRBJ1-5	CSVGQGEQPQHF
TRBV4-3	TRBD2	TRBJ2-1	CASSNPGTSGRGEQFF
TRBV12-5	-	TRBJ2-5	CASGLVRRSGQETQYF
TRBV7-2	-	TRBJ1-4	CASSFRSGDVLFF
TRBV27	TRBD1	TRBJ1-2	CASRPTGLGFGYTF
TRBV7-2	-	TRBJ2-7	CASSRSGSSYEQYF
TRBV30	-	TRBJ2-7	CAWSRGASYEQYF
TRBV6-4	TRBD2	TRBJ2-3	CASTRLAGGYTDTQYF
TRBV11-3	TRBD1	TRBJ1-4	CASSFGRDSRNEKLFF
TRBV7-2	TRBD1	TRBJ1-2	CASSPGQRSRTGYTF
TRBV6-4	-	TRBJ1-2	CASSDTATGLLGGYTF
TRBV7-9	-	TRBJ1-5	CASSLGNSNQPQHF
TRBV4-2	-	TRBJ1-5	CASSQSFQSNQPQHF
TRBV23-1	-	TRBJ2-7	CASSIQVCEQYF
TRBV11-2	-	TRBJ1-4	CASSLQGPGSLRKLFF
TRBV10-2	-	TRBJ2-2	CASSRGRERVGELFF
TRBV1	-	TRBJ2-1	CTSSQLASLAGENSYNEQFF
TRBV5-8	-	TRBJ1-1	CASSLAGYTEAFF
TRBV2	TRBD1	TRBJ1-2	CASRGGTGGLYGYTF
TRBV14	-	TRBJ2-5	CASSHLVNFRETQYF
TRBV5-6	TRBD1	TRBJ1-6	CASSSQGQGNSPLHF
TRBV11-2	-	TRBJ1-3	CASSPDVGAAGNTIYF
TRBV18	-	TRBJ1-2	CASSPGRQVGDFYGYTF
TRBV4-1	-	TRBJ2-7	CASTTGSGRSSYEQYF
TRBV27	-	TRBJ2-5	CASGTRGPETQYF
TRBV7-9	TRBD2	-	CASSLSGRVSPEQYF
TRBV19	TRBD1	TRBJ1-1	CASSPGQGSTEAFF
TRBV9	TRBD2	TRBJ2-2	CAITRGTSGSAGELFF